These 22 T cell receptor beta chains share one sample of origin, sequenced in a study of control samples from healthy donors and cancer patients. Measured with immunoSEQ multiplex PCR; TCRdb has only the in-frame clones, and not every one. Here the sample spans approximately 150,000 clones, around 94% being singletons. What was sequenced was PBMCs. These receptors were taken from a man in his sixties with colorectal cancer.

J is TRBJ1-4 and V is TRBV30; D perhaps matches TRBD1 (5 bases). The V and J ends lost 5 bases and 11 bases respectively, with 27 bases between them. CDR3 length: 16 amino acids. Germline values: CDR1 GTSNPN, CDR2 SVGIG (reference sequence). The CDR3 sequence is CAWGAASKYYGEKLFF. The CDR3 region has the DNA TGTGCCTGGGGGGCGGCTTCCAAATACTACGGGGAGAAACTGTTTTTT.

The chain joins TRBV18 to TRBJ1-3, with TRBD1 identical over 7 bases. This CDR3 has 15 amino acids. CDR1 and CDR2 from the germline V gene are KGHSH and LQKENI. V lost 2 bases, J lost 2 bases, and 3 bases stayed unmatched. The CDR3 reads CASSPIQGTGNTIYF. The CDR3 DNA follows: TGTGCCAGCTCACCAATACAGGGGACTGGAAACACCATATATTTT.

The gene calls are TRBV7-2 and TRBJ2-1; 8 bases fit TRBD1. The germline V gene has CDR1 SGHTA and CDR2 FQGNSA. V shed 6 bases and J 2 bases; nucleotides not matched to a gene: 9. This CDR3 spans 16 amino acids. This chain's CDR3 is CASSRTGTLTYNEQFF. The DNA of the CDR3 is TGTGCCAGCAGTCGGACAGGGACTCTCACCTACAATGAGCAGTTCTTC.

This chain joins TRBV9 and TRBJ2-5; D is possibly TRBD1 or TRBD2 (5 bases each). This CDR3 region has 16 residues. Germline CDR1 is SGDLS and CDR2 is YYNGEE. With 3 bases removed from V and 2 bases from J, the gap between germline ends came to 17 bases. CDR3 sequence reads: CASSALRTREQETQYF. CDR3 DNA sequence: TGTGCCAGCAGCGCTCTCCGTACCAGGGAGCAAGAGACCCAGTACTTC.

The V and J genes are TRBV11-2 and TRBJ1-1; D is uncertain. The CDR3 covers 13 residues. The V end lost 7 bases, the J end lost 6 bases, and 15 bases lay between the germline ends. CDR1 and CDR2 (germline): SGHAT, FQNNGV. CDR3 DNA sequence: TGTGCCAGCACTCCCTGGGGTGTGCCTGAAGCTTTCTTT. It translates to CASTPWGVPEAFF.

This rearrangement joins TRBV7-2 to TRBJ2-1; the match to TRBD1 covers 10 bases. The J segment lost 6 bases and the V segment lost 5 bases, leaving 7 bases of the junction unmatched. This CDR3 comprises 15 residues. Germline CDR1 reads SGHTA; CDR2 reads FQGNSA. The CDR3 DNA is TGTGCCAGCAGCCACGGGACAGGGGCCCTCAATGAGCAGTTCTTC. Protein product: CASSHGTGALNEQFF.

V gene TRBV2 combines with J gene TRBJ2-5, with 10 bases that match TRBD2. The V gene end was trimmed by 2 bases and the J gene end by 5 bases; junction bases not matched to a gene: 8. CDR3 length: 16 residues. From germline, CDR1 is SNHLY and CDR2 FYNNEI. CDR3 bases: TGTGCCAGCAGTGAAAAGGGACTAGCGATCCTCGAGACCCAGTACTTC. It codes for CASSEKGLAILETQYF.

The chain links TRBV28 to TRBJ1-5; D uncertain. There are 15 residues in the CDR3. CDR1 is MDHEN and CDR2 is SYDVKM in the germline V gene. V gave up 5 bases and J gave up 0 bases, with 11 bases separating them. The CDR3 loop reads CASSRGLTSNQPQHF. CDR3 bases: TGTGCCAGCAGTCGTGGACTGACTAGCAATCAGCCCCAGCATTTT.

The CDR3 reads CAIRGGLADTDTQYF. In nucleotides, the CDR3 is TGTGCCATCAGGGGGGGACTAGCGGATACAGATACGCAGTATTTT. This chain connects TRBV10-3 to TRBJ2-3; the match to TRBD2 covers 11 bases. V lost 6 bases, J lost 3 bases, and 5 bases stayed unmatched. The CDR3 covers 15 residues. Germline V gene lookup returns CDR1 ENHRY and CDR2 SYGVKD.

The chain couples TRBV20-1 to TRBJ1-1; D is unresolved. Germline loops: CDR1 DFQATT, CDR2 SNEGSKA (reference sequence). The CDR3 totals 11 residues. Deletions cut 5 bases from V and 7 bases from J, with 11 bases between. The CDR3: CSAFSELEAFF. CDR3 in DNA: TGCAGTGCTTTTAGTGAACTTGAAGCTTTCTTT.

The chain carries TRBV19 and TRBJ2-3, with 9 bases lining up with TRBD2. With 5 bases clipped from V and 0 bases from J, the junction kept 15 bases outside the gene matches. The germline V gene has CDR1 LNHDA and CDR2 SQIVND (reference sequence). This CDR3 has 19 amino acids. The CDR3 DNA reads TGTGCCAGTAGTGGTTCCCGCCGAGCGGGGGGCCCTAGCACAGATACGCAGTATTTT. Protein sequence: CASSGSRRAGGPSTDTQYF.

The rearrangement uses TRBV7-2 and TRBJ2-3; D is perhaps TRBD2 (6 bases). Germline V CDR1 and CDR2: SGHTA, FQGNSA. This CDR3 has 18 residues. Trimming took off 2 bases at V and 0 bases at J, with 18 bases between the two ends. In nucleotides, the CDR3 is TGTGCCAGCAGCTTAACTACGTTTGGCGGGGAGAGCACAGATACGCAGTATTTT. Protein product: CASSLTTFGGESTDTQYF.

V is TRBV6-5 and J is TRBJ1-5; D is uncertain. V shed 8 bases and J shed 4 bases, with 9 bases lying between them. Germline values: CDR1 MNHEY, CDR2 SVGAGI. The CDR3 has 12 amino acids. In DNA form, the CDR3 reads TGTGCCAGCCATGGCAATAATCAGCCCCAGCATTTT. Amino acids: CASHGNNQPQHF.

The chain couples TRBV5-1 to TRBJ2-7, with 11 bases fitting TRBD2. CDR3 length: 15 amino acids. CDR1 and CDR2 from the germline V gene are SGHRS and YFSETQ. With V trimmed by 3 bases and J by 1 base, 3 bases remained unmatched. CDR3 residues: CASSWRTSGSYEQYF. The CDR3 DNA reads as TGCGCCAGCAGCTGGAGGACTAGCGGGTCCTACGAGCAGTACTTC.

This clone was counted a single time. The rearrangement links TRBV7-8 to TRBJ2-6, with D perhaps being TRBD1 or TRBD2 (5 bases each). Germline V lookup: CDR1 SGHVS, CDR2 FQNEAQ. There are 17 residues in the CDR3. The V end lost 5 bases, the J end lost 4 bases, and 18 bases lay between the germline ends. The CDR3 region is CASSRGRGGDGANVLTF. The CDR3 nucleotides read TGTGCCAGCAGCCGAGGACGGGGTGGGGACGGGGCCAACGTCCTGACTTTC.

The CDR3 nucleotides are TGTGCCAGCAGTTTAGGGGTTGGGGCGACCGGGGAGCTGTTTTTT. Translating it yields CASSLGVGATGELFF. This chain links TRBV27 with TRBJ2-2; TRBD1 might be the D (5 bases). V dropped 2 bases and J dropped 5 bases, with 12 bases sitting between them. Per germline, CDR1 MNHEY and CDR2 SMNVEV (reference sequence). The CDR3 is 15 amino acids.

This sequence joins TRBV5-5 and TRBJ1-1, with 7 bases matching TRBD1. V lost 4 bases to trimming and J lost 8 bases; unmatched junction nucleotides: 14. CDR1 SGHKS and CDR2 YYEKEE come from the germline V gene (reference sequence). CDR3 length: 15 residues. In DNA, the CDR3 is TGTGCCAGCAGCACATCCGGGACAGCCCGGCTGGAAGCTTTCTTT. It is translated as CASSTSGTARLEAFF.

The rearrangement links TRBV19 to TRBJ2-2, with 10 nucleotides matching TRBD1. CDR1 is LNHDA and CDR2 is SQIVND in the germline V gene (reference sequence). With 1 base clipped from V and 3 bases from J, the junction kept 8 bases outside the gene matches. The length of the CDR3 is 18 residues. CDR3 in amino acids: CASSIVGGTGAHTGELFF. The CDR3 nucleotides are TGTGCCAGTAGTATAGTAGGGGGGACAGGGGCTCACACCGGGGAGCTGTTTTTT.

This clone was seen just once. Other DNA sequences in the sample encode the same CDR3. The rearrangement uses TRBV30 and TRBJ1-2; D is unresolved. The CDR3 is 10 amino acids. The V end was cut by 3 bases, the J end by 8 bases, with 7 bases between. The germline V gene has CDR1 GTSNPN and CDR2 SVGIG (reference sequence). CDR3 nucleotides: TGTGCCTGGAGCCATTACGGCTACACCTTC. It specifies CAWSHYGYTF.

The rearrangement links TRBV18 to TRBJ2-3; 14 bases fit TRBD2. The germline gives CDR1 KGHSH, CDR2 LQKENI. After removal of 0 bases from V and 0 bases from J, the junction contained 2 bases not matched to a gene. The CDR3 is made up of 18 amino acids. The CDR3 DNA is TGTGCCAGCTCACCACCGACTAGCGGGGGGGCTAGCACAGATACGCAGTATTTT. Protein product: CASSPPTSGGASTDTQYF.

The chain combines TRBV18 with TRBJ1-1; 10 positions agree with TRBD1. CDR3 length: 16 residues. V lost 3 bases, J lost 2 bases, and 6 bases stayed unmatched. The germline gives CDR1 KGHSH, CDR2 LQKENI. The CDR3 DNA sequence: TGTGCCAGCTCACCGGGACAGGGGTACCGAAACACTGAAGCTTTCTTT. Protein: CASSPGQGYRNTEAFF.

The V call is TRBV18, the J call TRBJ2-3, with 9 bases identical to TRBD2. With 4 bases clipped from V and 3 bases from J, the junction kept 8 bases outside the gene matches. Germline V lookup: CDR1 KGHSH, CDR2 LQKENI. The CDR3 runs to 16 residues. CDR3 loop: CASSQTSLAGTDTQYF. In DNA form, the CDR3 reads TGTGCCAGCTCACAGACCTCGCTAGCGGGGACAGATACGCAGTATTTT.